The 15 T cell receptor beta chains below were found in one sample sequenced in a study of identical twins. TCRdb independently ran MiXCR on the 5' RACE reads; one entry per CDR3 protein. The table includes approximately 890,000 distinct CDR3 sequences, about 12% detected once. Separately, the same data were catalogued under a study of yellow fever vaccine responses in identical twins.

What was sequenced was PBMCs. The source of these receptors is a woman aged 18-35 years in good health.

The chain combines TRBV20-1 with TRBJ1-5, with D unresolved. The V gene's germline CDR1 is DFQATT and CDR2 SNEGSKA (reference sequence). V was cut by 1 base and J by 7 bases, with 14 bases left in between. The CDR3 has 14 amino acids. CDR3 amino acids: CSARAPLSGQPQHF. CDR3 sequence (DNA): TGCAGTGCTAGAGCTCCTCTCTCCGGCCAGCCCCAGCATTTT.

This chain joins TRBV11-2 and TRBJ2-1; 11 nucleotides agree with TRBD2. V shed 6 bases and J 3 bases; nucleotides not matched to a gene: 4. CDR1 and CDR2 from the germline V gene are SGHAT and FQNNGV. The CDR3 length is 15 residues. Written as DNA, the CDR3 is TGTGCCAGCAGAAAGACTAGCGGGATCTACAATGAGCAGTTCTTC. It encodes CASRKTSGIYNEQFF.

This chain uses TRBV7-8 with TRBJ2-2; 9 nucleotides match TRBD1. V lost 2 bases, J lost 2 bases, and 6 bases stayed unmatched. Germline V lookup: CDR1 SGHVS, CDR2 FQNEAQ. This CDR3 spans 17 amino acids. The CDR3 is CASSLRRDRANTGELFF. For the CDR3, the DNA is TGTGCCAGCAGCTTACGACGGGACAGGGCTAACACCGGGGAGCTGTTTTTT.

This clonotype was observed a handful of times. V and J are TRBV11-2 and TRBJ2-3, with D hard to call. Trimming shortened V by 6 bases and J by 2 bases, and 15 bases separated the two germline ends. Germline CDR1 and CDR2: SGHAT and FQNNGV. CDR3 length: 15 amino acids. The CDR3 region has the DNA TGTGCCAGCAGTCAGACGCGGCAGCTCACAGATACGCAGTATTTT. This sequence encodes CASSQTRQLTDTQYF. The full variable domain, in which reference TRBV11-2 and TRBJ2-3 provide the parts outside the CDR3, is EAGVAQSPRYKIIEKRQSVAFWCNPISGHATLYWYQQILGQGPKLLIQFQNNGVVDDSQLPKDRFSAERLKGVDSTLKIQPAKLEDSAVYLCASSQTRQLTDTQYFGPGTRLTVL.

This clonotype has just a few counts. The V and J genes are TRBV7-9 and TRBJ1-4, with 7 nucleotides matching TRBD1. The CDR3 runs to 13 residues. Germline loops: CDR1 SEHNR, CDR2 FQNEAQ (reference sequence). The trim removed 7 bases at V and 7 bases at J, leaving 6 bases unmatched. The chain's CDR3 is CASNDRESEKLFF. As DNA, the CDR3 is TGTGCCAGCAACGACAGGGAGTCTGAAAAACTGTTTTTT.

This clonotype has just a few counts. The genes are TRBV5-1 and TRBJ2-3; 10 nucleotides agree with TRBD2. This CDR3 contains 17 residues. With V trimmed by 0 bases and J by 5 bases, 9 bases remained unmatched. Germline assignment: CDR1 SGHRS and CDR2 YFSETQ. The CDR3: CASSLGGSGGAGDTQYF. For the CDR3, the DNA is TGCGCCAGCAGCTTGGGAGGAAGCGGGGGGGCCGGAGATACGCAGTATTTT.

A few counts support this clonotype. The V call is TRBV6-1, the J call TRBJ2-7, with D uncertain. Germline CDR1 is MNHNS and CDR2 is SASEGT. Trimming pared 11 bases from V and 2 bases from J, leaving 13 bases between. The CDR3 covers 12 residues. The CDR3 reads CAGKQGPYEQYF. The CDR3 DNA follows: TGTGCCGGGAAGCAAGGCCCCTACGAGCAGTACTTC.

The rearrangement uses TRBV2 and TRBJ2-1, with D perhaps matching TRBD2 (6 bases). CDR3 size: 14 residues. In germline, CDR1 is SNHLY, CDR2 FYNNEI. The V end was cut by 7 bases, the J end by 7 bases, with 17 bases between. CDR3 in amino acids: CASTSGTPANEQFF. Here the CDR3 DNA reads TGTGCCAGCACTTCTGGGACTCCCGCGAATGAGCAGTTCTTC.

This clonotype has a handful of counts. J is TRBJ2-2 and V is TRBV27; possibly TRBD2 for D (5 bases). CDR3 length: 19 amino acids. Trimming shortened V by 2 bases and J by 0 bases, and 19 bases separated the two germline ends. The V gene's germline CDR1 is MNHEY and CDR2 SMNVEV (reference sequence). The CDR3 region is CASSLPPGKRGPNTGELFF. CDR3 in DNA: TGTGCCAGCAGTTTACCCCCAGGAAAACGAGGGCCGAACACCGGGGAGCTGTTTTTT.

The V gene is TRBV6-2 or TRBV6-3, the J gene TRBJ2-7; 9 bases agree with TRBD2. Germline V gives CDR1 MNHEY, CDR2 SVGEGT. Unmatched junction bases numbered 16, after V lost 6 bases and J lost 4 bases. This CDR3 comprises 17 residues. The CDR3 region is CASSRRAAGGSPYEQYF. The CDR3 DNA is TGTGCCAGCAGCCGACGCGCAGCGGGAGGTTCCCCTTACGAGCAGTACTTC.

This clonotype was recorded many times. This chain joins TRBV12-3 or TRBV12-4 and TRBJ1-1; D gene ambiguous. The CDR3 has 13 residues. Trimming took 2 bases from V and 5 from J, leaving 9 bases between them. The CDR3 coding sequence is TGTGCCAGCAGTTTATCGGGGAGGACTGAAGCTTTCTTT. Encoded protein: CASSLSGRTEAFF.

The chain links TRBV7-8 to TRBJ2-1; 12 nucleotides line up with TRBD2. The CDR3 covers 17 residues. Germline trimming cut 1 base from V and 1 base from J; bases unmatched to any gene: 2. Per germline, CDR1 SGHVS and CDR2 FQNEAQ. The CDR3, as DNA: TGTGCCAGCAGCTTAGGAGGACTAGCGGGGTCCTACAATGAGCAGTTCTTC. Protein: CASSLGGLAGSYNEQFF.

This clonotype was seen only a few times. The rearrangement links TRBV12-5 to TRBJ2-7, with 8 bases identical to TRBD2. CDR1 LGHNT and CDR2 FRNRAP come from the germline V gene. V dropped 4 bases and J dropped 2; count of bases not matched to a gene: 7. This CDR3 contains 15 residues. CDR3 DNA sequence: TGTGCTAGTGGTTCGGGACTAGACTCCACCTACGAGCAGTACTTC. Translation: CASGSGLDSTYEQYF.

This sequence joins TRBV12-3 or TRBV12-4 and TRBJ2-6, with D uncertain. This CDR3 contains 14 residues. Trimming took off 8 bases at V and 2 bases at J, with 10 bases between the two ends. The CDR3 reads CASRPRAGANVLTF. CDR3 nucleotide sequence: TGTGCCAGCCGACCCAGAGCTGGGGCCAACGTCCTGACTTTC.

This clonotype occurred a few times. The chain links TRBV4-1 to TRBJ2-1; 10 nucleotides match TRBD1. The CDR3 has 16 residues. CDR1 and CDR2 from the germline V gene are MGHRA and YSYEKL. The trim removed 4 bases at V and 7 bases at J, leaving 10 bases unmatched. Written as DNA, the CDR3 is TGCGCCAGCAGCCTAGTAACCGGGACAGGGGTTAATGAGCAGTTCTTC. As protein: CASSLVTGTGVNEQFF.